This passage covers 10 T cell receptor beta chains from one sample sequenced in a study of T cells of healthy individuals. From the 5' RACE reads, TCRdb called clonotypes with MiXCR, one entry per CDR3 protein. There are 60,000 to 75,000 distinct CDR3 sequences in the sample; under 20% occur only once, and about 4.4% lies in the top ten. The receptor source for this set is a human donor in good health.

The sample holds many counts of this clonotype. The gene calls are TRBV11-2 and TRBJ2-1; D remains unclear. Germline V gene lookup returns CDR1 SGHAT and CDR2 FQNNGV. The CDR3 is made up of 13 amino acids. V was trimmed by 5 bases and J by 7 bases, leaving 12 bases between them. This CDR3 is CASSPARMNEQFF. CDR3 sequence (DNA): TGTGCCAGCAGCCCCGCCAGGATGAATGAGCAGTTCTTC.

In nucleotides, the CDR3 is TGTGCCAGCAGTTTGAGTGGTGGCACTGAAGCTTTCTTT. This codes for CASSLSGGTEAFF. The chain carries TRBV27 and TRBJ1-1; D remains unclear. Germline V gene lookup returns CDR1 MNHEY and CDR2 SMNVEV (reference sequence). The V and J ends lost 3 bases and 4 bases respectively, with 9 bases between them. The CDR3 extends over 13 amino acids.

Written as DNA, the CDR3 is TGCGCCAGCAGCAACCCCGGGACTAACTACGAGCAGTACTTC. This sequence encodes CASSNPGTNYEQYF. The chain is built from TRBV5-1 and TRBJ2-7, with 7 positions matching TRBD2. Unmatched junction bases numbered 7, after V lost 4 bases and J lost 3 bases. The CDR3 contains 14 residues. Looked up from germline, CDR1 is SGHRS and CDR2 is YFSETQ.

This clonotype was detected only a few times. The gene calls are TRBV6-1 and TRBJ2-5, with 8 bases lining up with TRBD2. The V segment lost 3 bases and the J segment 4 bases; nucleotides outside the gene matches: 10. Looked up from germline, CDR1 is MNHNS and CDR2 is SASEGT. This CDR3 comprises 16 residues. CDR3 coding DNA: TGTGCCAGCAGTGAGTCCTTTAGCGGGGAAGCAGAGACCCAGTACTTC. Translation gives CASSESFSGEAETQYF.

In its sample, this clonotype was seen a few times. The CDR3 sequence is CASSVGEEEKLFF. The CDR3 nucleotides read TGTGCCAGCAGTGTCGGGGAGGAAGAAAAACTGTTTTTT. The chain employs TRBV9 and TRBJ1-4; D unresolved. Trimming took 5 bases from V and 8 from J, leaving 13 bases between them. Germline CDR1 and CDR2: SGDLS and YYNGEE. The CDR3 contains 13 residues.

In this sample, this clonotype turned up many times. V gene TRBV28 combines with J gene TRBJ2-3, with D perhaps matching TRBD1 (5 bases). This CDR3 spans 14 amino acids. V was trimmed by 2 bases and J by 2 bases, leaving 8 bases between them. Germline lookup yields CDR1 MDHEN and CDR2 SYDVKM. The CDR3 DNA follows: TGTGCCAGCAGTTTACTGGGGCCCACAGATACGCAGTATTTT. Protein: CASSLLGPTDTQYF.

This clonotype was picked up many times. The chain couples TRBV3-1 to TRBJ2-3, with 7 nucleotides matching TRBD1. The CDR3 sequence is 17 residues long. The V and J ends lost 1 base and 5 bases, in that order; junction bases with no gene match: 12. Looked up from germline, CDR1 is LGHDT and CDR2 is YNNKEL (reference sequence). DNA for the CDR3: TGTGCCAGCAGCCAAGGCCCGGGACAGACCCTTAGAGATACGCAGTATTTT. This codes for CASSQGPGQTLRDTQYF.

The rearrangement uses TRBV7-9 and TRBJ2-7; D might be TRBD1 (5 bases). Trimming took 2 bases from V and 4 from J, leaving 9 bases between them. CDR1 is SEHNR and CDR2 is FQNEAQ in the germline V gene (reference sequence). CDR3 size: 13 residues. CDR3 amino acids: CASSLSPGYEQYF. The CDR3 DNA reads TGTGCCAGCAGCTTAAGCCCAGGGTACGAGCAGTACTTC.

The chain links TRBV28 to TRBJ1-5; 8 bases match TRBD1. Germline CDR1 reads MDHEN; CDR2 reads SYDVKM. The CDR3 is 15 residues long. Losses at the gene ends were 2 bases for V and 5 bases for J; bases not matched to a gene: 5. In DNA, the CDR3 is TGTGCCAGCAGTTTAACTTCAGGGGGCGATCAGCCCCAGCATTTT. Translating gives CASSLTSGGDQPQHF.

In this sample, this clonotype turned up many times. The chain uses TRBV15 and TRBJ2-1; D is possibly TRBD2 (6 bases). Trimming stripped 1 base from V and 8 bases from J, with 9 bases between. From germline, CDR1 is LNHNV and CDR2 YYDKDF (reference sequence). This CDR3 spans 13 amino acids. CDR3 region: CATSRGTIDEQFF. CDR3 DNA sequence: TGTGCCACCAGCAGAGGGACTATCGATGAGCAGTTCTTC.